This T cell receptor beta chain was retrieved from a study of cytomegalovirus exposure and HLA in healthy donors. Study results and caveats: The CMV antigen specificity of a few CMV-associated chains was confirmed through in vitro analysis. Across donors, most TCRs were seen rarely, yet some public ones were widespread. The study flagged roughly 160 TCR beta chains as cytomegalovirus-associated.

Remarks on this clone: The antigen remains unidentified.

The method was immunoSEQ multiplex PCR; TCRdb's version includes in-frame clones alone and lacks a portion of them. Of 150,000 or so clones in the sample, around 81% were seen once. The study drew the donors from its approximately 110-subject validation cohort, separate from the approximately 700-subject first cohort. The V gene's germline CDR1 is SEHNR and CDR2 FQNEAQ (reference sequence). V gave up 5 bases and J gave up 2 bases; unmatched junction bases: 7. The CDR3 is 15 residues long. This TCR derives from a man under 40 in good health and CMV-seropositive. Sequencing was done on a sample of PBMCs. The V call is TRBV7-9, the J call TRBJ2-3; 7 bases line up with TRBD1. The CDR3: CASSARQGVTDTQYF. The DNA for the CDR3 is TGTGCCAGCAGCGCTCGCCAGGGGGTCACAGATACGCAGTATTTT.